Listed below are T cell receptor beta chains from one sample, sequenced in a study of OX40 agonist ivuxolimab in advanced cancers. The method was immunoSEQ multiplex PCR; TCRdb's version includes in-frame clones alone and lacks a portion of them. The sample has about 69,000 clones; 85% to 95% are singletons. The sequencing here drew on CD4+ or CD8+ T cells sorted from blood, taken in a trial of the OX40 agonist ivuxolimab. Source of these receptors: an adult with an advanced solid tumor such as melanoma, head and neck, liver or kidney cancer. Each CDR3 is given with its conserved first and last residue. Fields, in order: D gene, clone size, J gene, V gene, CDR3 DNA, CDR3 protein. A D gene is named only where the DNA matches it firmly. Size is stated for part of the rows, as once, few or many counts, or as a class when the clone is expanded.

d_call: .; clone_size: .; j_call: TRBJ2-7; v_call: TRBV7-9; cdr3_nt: TGTGCCAGCAGCTTAGTAGATTACGAGCAGTACTTC; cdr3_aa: CASSLVDYEQYF
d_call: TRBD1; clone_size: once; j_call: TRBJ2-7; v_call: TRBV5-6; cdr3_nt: TGTGCCAGCAGCTTAAACGGACAGGGGTGGTACAAGCAGTACTTC; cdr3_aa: CASSLNGQGWYKQYF
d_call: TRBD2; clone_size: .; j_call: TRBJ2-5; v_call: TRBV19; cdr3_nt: TGTGCCAGTCTAGGGAGGGGACAAGAGACCCAGTACTTC; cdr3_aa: CASLGRGQETQYF
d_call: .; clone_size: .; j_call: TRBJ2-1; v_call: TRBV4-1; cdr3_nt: TGCGCCAGCAGCCAAGTGGGCTACAATGAGCAGTTCTTC; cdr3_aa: CASSQVGYNEQFF
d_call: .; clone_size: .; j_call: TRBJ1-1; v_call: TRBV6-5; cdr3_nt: TGTGCCAAATACAGGGACATGAACACTGAAGCTTTCTTT; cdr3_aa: CAKYRDMNTEAFF
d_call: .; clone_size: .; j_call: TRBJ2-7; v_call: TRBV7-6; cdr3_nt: TGTGCCAGCAGCCTTGGCTTCGGAGGGCGGGATTACGAGCAGTACTTC; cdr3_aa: CASSLGFGGRDYEQYF
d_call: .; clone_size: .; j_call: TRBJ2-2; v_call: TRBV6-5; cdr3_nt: TGTGCCAGCAGCCGACTAGTAACCGGGGAGCTGTTTTTT; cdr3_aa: CASSRLVTGELFF
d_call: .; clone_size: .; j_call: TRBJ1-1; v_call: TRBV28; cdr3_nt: TGTGCCAGCAGTTTATGGAAGGAGGGAGGGGTGAACACTGAAGCTTTCTTT; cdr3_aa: CASSLWKEGGVNTEAFF
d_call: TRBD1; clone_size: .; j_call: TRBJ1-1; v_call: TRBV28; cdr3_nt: TGTGCCAGCAGTGTCCCGGGACAGGGTTTTGAAGCTTTCTTT; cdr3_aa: CASSVPGQGFEAFF
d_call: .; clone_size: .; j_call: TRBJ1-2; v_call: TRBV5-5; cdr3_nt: TGTGCCAGCAGCCTTGACGCAGGGGACCCCTATGGCTACACCTTC; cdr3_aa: CASSLDAGDPYGYTF
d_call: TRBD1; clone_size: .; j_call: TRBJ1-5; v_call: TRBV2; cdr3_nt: TGTGCCAGCACTTGGACAGGGCAAGGGAATCAGCCCCAGCATTTT; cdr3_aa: CASTWTGQGNQPQHF
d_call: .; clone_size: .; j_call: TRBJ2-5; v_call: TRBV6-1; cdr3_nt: TGTGAGGTACGATCTTGGGAGACCCAGTACTTC; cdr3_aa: CEVRSWETQYF
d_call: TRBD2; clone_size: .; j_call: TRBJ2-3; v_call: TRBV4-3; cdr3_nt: TGCGCCAGCAGCCAAGACGGGACTAGGGCAGATACGCAGTATTTT; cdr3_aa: CASSQDGTRADTQYF
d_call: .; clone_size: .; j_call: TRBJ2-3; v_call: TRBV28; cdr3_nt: TGTGCCAGCAGCAGCAGACACAGCACAGATACGCAGTATTTT; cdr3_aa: CASSSRHSTDTQYF
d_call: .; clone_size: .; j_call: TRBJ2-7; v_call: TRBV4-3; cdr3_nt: TGCGCCAGCAGCCAAGATCTAATATCCTACGAGCAGTACTTC; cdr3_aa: CASSQDLISYEQYF
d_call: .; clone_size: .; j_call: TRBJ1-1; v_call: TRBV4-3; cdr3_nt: TGCGCCAGCAGCGAAGGGGGGCAAGACACTGAAGCTTTCTTT; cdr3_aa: CASSEGGQDTEAFF
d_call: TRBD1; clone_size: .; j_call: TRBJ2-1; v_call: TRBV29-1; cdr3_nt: TGCGTACCACAGGGGCCCTACAATGAGCAGTTCTTC; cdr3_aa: CVPQGPYNEQFF
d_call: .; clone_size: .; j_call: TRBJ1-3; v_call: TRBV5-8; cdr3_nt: TGTGCCAGCAGCTTATTAGGGACGACTGGAAACACCATATATTTT; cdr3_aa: CASSLLGTTGNTIYF
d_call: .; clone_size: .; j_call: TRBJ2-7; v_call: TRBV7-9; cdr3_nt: TGTGCCAGCAGCTTCCCCCAAGAGGGCACGTACGAGCAGTACTTC; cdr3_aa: CASSFPQEGTYEQYF
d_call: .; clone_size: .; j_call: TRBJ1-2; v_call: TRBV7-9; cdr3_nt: TGTGCCAGCAGCTCGGACGCCTGGTGGGGCTACACCTTC; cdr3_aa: CASSSDAWWGYTF
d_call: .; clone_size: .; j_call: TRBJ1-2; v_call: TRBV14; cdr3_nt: TGTGCCAGCAGCCAAGATTTGGGGATGGGCTACACCTTC; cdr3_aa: CASSQDLGMGYTF
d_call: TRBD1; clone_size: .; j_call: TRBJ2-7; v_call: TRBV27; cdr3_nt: TGTGCCAGCAGTCCGGGGACAGGGCCCTACGAGCAGTACTTC; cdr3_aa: CASSPGTGPYEQYF
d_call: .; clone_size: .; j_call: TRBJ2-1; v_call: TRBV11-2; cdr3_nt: TGTGCCAGCAGCTCGGACGGCACCCTTGGGTTCTTC; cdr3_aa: CASSSDGTLGFF
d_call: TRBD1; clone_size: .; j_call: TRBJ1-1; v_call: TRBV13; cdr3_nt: TGTGCCAGCAGCTTAGGGACAGGGTATGTAACTGAAGCTTTCTTT; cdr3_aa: CASSLGTGYVTEAFF
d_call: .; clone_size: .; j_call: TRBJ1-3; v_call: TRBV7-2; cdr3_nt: TGTGCCAGCAGCTTAAATTGGGGAAGCTCTGGAAACACCATATATTTT; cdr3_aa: CASSLNWGSSGNTIYF
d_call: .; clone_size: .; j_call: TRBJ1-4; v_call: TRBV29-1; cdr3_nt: TGCAGCGTTGAATGGGGCCAAAAACTGTTTTTT; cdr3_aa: CSVEWGQKLFF
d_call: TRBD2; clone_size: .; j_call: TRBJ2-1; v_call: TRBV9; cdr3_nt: TGTGCCAGCAGCCCCATTAGCGGGAGTCGCGATGAGCAGTTCTTC; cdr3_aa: CASSPISGSRDEQFF
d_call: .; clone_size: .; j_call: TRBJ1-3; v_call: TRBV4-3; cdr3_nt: TGCGCCAGCAGCCAAATATGGATCTCTGGAAACACCATATATTTT; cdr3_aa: CASSQIWISGNTIYF
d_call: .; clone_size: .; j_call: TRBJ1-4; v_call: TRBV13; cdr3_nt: TGTGCCAGCAGCTCTGAACAGGGTAATTGGAATGAAAAACTGTTTTTT; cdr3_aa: CASSSEQGNWNEKLFF